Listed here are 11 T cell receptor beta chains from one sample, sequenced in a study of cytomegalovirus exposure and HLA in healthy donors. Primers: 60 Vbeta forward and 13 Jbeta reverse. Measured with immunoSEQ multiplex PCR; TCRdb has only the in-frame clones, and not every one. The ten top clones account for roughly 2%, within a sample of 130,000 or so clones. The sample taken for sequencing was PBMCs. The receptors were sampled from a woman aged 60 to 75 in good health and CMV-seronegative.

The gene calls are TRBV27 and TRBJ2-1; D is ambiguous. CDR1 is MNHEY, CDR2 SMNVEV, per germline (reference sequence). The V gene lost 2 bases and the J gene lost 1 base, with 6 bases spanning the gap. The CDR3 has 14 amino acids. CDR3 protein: CASSLVESYNEQFF. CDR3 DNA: TGTGCCAGCAGTTTAGTGGAGTCCTACAATGAGCAGTTCTTC.

The CDR3, as DNA: TGCGCCAGCAGCCAAGTTGGAGCAGATACGCAGTATTTT. Amino acids: CASSQVGADTQYF. The chain employs TRBV4-1 and TRBJ2-3; D unresolved. Per the germline V gene, CDR1 is MGHRA and CDR2 is YSYEKL. The CDR3 has 13 residues. With 1 base removed from V and 4 bases from J, the gap between germline ends came to 6 bases.

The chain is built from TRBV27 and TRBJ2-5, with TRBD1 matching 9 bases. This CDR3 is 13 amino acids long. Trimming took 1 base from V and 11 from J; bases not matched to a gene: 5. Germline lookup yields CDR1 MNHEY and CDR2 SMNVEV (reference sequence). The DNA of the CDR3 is TGTGCCAGCAGTTTATGGGGACAGGGTATGCAGTACTTC. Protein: CASSLWGQGMQYF.

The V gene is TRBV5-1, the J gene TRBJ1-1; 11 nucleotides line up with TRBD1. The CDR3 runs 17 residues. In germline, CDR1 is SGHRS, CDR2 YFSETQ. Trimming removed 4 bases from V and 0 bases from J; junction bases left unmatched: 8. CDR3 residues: CASSLRRDRGVNTEAFF. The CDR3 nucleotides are TGCGCCAGCAGCCTCCGGCGGGACAGGGGGGTGAACACTGAAGCTTTCTTT.

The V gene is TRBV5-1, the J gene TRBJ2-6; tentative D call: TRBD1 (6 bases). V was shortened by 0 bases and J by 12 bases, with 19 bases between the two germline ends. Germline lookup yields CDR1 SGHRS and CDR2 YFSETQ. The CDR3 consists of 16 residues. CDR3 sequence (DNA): TGCGCCAGCAGCTTGGAGTTATCAGAACAGGGCGGCGTCCTGACTTTC. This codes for CASSLELSEQGGVLTF.

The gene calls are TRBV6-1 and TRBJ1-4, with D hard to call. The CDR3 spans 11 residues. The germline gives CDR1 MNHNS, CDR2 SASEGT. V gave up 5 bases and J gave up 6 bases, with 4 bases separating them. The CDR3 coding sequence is TGTGCCAGCAGTCTATATGAAAAACTGTTTTTT. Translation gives CASSLYEKLFF.

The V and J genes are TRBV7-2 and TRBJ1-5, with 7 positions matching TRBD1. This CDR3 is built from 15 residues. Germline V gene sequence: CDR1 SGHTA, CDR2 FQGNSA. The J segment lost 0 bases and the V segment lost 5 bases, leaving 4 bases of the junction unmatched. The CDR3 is CASSAWTGSNQPQHF. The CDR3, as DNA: TGTGCCAGCAGCGCCTGGACAGGTAGCAATCAGCCCCAGCATTTT.

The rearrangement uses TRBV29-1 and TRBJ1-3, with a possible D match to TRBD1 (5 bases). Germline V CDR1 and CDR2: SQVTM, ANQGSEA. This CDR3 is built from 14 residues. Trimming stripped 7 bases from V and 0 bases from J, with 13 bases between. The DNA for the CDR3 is TGCAGCGCGCAGGAGGGGAGCTCTGGAAACACCATATATTTT. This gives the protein CSAQEGSSGNTIYF.

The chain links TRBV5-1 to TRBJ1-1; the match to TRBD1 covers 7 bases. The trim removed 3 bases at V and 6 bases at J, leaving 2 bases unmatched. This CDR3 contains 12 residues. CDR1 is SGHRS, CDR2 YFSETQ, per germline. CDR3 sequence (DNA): TGCGCCAGCAGCTCGCAGGGGGCTGAAGCTTTCTTT. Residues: CASSSQGAEAFF.

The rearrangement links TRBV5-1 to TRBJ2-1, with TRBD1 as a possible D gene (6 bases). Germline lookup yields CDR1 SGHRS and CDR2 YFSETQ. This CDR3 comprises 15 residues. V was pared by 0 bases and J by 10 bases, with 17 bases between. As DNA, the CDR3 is TGCGCCAGCAGCTTGGGGCAGGGGCCAGGGAAGGAGCAGTTCTTC. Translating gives CASSLGQGPGKEQFF.

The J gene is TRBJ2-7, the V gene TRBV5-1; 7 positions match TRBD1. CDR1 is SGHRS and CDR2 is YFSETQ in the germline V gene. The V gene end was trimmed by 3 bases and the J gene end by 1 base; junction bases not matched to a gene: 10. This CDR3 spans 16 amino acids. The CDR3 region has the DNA TGCGCCAGCAGCTCAAACACAGGGGCACTATCCTACGAGCAGTACTTC. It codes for CASSSNTGALSYEQYF.